What follows describes a single T cell receptor beta chain. Antigen: not known. Per germline, CDR1 SGHAT and CDR2 FQNNGV. V shed 1 base, J shed 1 base, and the junction held 1 base outside the gene matches. CDR3 size: 14 residues. The data derive from a study of cytomegalovirus exposure and HLA in healthy donors. The study's findings and limits: Altogether, some 170 TCR beta chains were recorded as cytomegalovirus-associated. Indistinguishability led to the exclusion of some V segments, TRBV6-2 and TRBV6-3 included. Later examination showed HLA-associated TCR beta chains had greater clonal expansion than equally common others.

Primers for the PCR totalled 60 Vbeta and 13 Jbeta. In the original processing: In a later analysis, the count reached 82 million or so unique TCR beta chains, with roughly 9.9 million shared. The protocol was immunoSEQ multiplex PCR, while the TCRdb copy is restricted to in-frame clones and leaves out a portion. V and J calls and clone size are as listed in that table; D and trimming were resolved from the DNA. The sample holds approximately 89,000 clones, roughly three quarters seen once. The receptor comes from a man aged 30-40 years in good health and CMV-seronegative. Sequences were obtained from PBMCs. V and J are TRBV11-2 and TRBJ2-7, with 7 bases matching TRBD2. CDR3 loop: CASSLAGGSYEQYF. The DNA of the CDR3 is TGTGCCAGCAGCTTAGCGGGAGGATCCTACGAGCAGTACTTC.